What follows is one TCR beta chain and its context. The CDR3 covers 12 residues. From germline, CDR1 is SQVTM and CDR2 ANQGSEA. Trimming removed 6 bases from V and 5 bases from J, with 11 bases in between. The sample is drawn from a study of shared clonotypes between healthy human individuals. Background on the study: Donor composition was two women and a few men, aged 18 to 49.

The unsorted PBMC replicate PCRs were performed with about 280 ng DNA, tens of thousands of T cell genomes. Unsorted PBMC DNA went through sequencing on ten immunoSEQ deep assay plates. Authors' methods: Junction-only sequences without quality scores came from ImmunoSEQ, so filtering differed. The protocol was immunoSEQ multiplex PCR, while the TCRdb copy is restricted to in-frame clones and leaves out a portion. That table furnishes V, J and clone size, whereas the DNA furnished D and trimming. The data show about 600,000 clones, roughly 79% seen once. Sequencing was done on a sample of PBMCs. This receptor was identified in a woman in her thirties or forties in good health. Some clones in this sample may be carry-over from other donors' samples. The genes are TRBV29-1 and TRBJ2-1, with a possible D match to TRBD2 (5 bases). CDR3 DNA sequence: TGCAGCGTAAGGCGGGTCGACAATGAGCAGTTCTTC. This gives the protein CSVRRVDNEQFF.